Below, 19 T cell receptor beta chains from the same sample are listed, as sequenced in a study of shared clonotypes between healthy human individuals. Cells designated naive CD8 were CD45RO-negative and were positively selected for CCR7, with terminally differentiated effector memory CD45RA+ cells excluded. Assay used: immunoSEQ multiplex PCR; TCRdb lists only in-frame clones, some missing. The table shows more than 2 million clones, with around 93% occurring only once. The source material was naive CD8+ T cells from PBMCs. The receptor source for this set is a man aged 18 to 35 in good health. Some clones in this sample may be carry-over from other donors' samples.

The genes are TRBV6-5 and TRBJ2-5, with TRBD1 identical over 8 bases. Per the germline V gene, CDR1 is MNHEY and CDR2 is SVGAGI. The CDR3 totals 14 residues. Losses at the gene ends were 4 bases for V and 6 bases for J; bases not matched to a gene: 7. The chain's CDR3 is CASSFGTGQKTQYF. DNA of the CDR3: TGTGCCAGCAGTTTCGGGACAGGTCAAAAGACCCAGTACTTC.

This clone has just a few counts. The chain employs TRBV25-1 and TRBJ1-4; no clear D. Deletions cut 0 bases from V and 5 bases from J, with 10 bases between. Germline-derived CDR1 and CDR2 are MGHDK and SYGVNS. The CDR3 sequence is 15 residues long. CDR3 in DNA: TGTGCCAGCAGTGAATACGGAAGCACGAATGAAAAACTGTTTTTT. It specifies CASSEYGSTNEKLFF.

Only one count was recorded for this clone. The J gene is TRBJ2-6, the V gene TRBV27; D perhaps matches TRBD1 (6 bases). V gave up 6 bases and J gave up 1 base, with 10 bases separating them. This CDR3 is 15 amino acids long. Looked up from germline, CDR1 is MNHEY and CDR2 is SMNVEV (reference sequence). CDR3: CASRPGVSGANVLTF. CDR3 bases: TGTGCCAGCAGGCCAGGGGTGTCTGGGGCCAACGTCCTGACTTTC.

This rearrangement joins TRBV27 to TRBJ1-5; 8 bases match TRBD1. Germline lookup yields CDR1 MNHEY and CDR2 SMNVEV (reference sequence). The CDR3 has 15 residues. Germline trimming cut 6 bases from V and 6 bases from J; bases unmatched to any gene: 10. The chain's CDR3 is CASREFAGGSQPQHF. The CDR3 DNA sequence: TGTGCCAGCAGGGAATTCGCAGGGGGCAGTCAGCCCCAGCATTTT.

V and J are TRBV29-1 and TRBJ2-1, with no clear D. The germline V gene has CDR1 SQVTM and CDR2 ANQGSEA. The CDR3 has 10 residues. Trimming left V 4 bases short and J 7 bases short, with 5 bases between. Here the CDR3 DNA reads TGCAGCGTTGTGCAAAATGAGCAGTTCTTC. It codes for CSVVQNEQFF.

This chain connects TRBV9 to TRBJ1-2, with 7 nucleotides matching TRBD1. The CDR3 sequence is 12 residues long. Per germline, CDR1 SGDLS and CDR2 YYNGEE. The ends lost 3 bases at V and 8 bases at J; junction bases unmatched: 4. The CDR3 DNA reads TGTGCCAGCAGCGGGACAGGTTTCGGCTACACCTTC. It is translated as CASSGTGFGYTF.

This chain connects TRBV30 to TRBJ2-5; D not resolved. Matching the DNA end better, TRBJ2-7 makes the J call doubtful. From germline, CDR1 is GTSNPN and CDR2 SVGIG (reference sequence). This CDR3 spans 11 amino acids. The CDR3 DNA follows: TGTGCCTGGCGACTGGGGTACGAGCAGTACTTC. It specifies CAWRLGYEQYF.

This clone was detected only once. The V gene is TRBV14, the J gene TRBJ2-1; no definite D call. V gave up 5 bases and J gave up 8 bases, with 13 bases separating them. The CDR3 sequence is 13 residues long. CDR1 and CDR2 from the germline V gene are SGHDN and FVKESK. The CDR3 DNA follows: TGTGCCAGCAGCAAGCTACCCGGCCATGAGCAGTTCTTC. Translation gives CASSKLPGHEQFF. Full variable domain (rest looked up from reference TRBV14 and TRBJ2-1): EAGVTQFPSHSVIEKGQTVTLRCDPISGHDNLYWYRRVMGKEIKFLLHFVKESKQDESGMPNNRFLAERTGGTYSTLKVQPAELEDSGVYFCASSKLPGHEQFFGPGTRLTVL.

This clone was recorded a few times. The gene calls are TRBV28 and TRBJ1-1; 7 positions match TRBD1. The ends lost 6 bases at V and 1 base at J; junction bases unmatched: 5. The CDR3 spans 14 residues. The germline V gene encodes CDR1 MDHEN and CDR2 SYDVKM. As DNA, the CDR3 is TGTGCCAGCAGCCCTGCAGGGGGGAACACTGAAGCTTTCTTT. This sequence encodes CASSPAGGNTEAFF.

In its sample, this clone was seen once. V is TRBV28 and J is TRBJ1-2; possible D gene TRBD1, 6 bases. V lost 4 bases and J lost 10, with 10 bases in between. From germline, CDR1 is MDHEN and CDR2 SYDVKM. The length of the CDR3 is 11 residues. The CDR3 nucleotides are TGTGCCAGCAGTTGGGGGGCTGTCTACACCTTC. It encodes CASSWGAVYTF.

The rearrangement joins TRBV7-8 to TRBJ1-2, with 9 bases identical to TRBD1. Trimming at V came to 5 bases and at J to 6 bases, leaving 7 bases not matched to a gene. Germline-derived CDR1 and CDR2 are SGHVS and FQNEAQ. CDR3 length: 14 residues. In DNA, the CDR3 is TGTGCCAGCAGCCGAACAGGGGGCGGAGATGGCTACACCTTC. This translates into CASSRTGGGDGYTF.

The chain couples TRBV7-9 to TRBJ2-7, with TRBD2 identical over 7 bases. Germline loops: CDR1 SEHNR, CDR2 FQNEAQ (reference sequence). Trimming took 8 bases from V and 4 from J; bases not matched to a gene: 8. CDR3 length equals 13 residues. The CDR3 DNA reads as TGTGCCAGCTGTCCCCCCGGGGGGTACGAGCAGTACTTC. Encoded protein: CASCPPGGYEQYF.

The chain employs TRBV27 and TRBJ2-7; 9 bases are a match to TRBD2. V trimming: 2 bases; J trimming: 3 bases; junction bases outside the gene matches: 5. The germline V gene has CDR1 MNHEY and CDR2 SMNVEV (reference sequence). The CDR3 contains 15 residues. CDR3 DNA sequence: TGTGCCAGCAGTTTAACTCTAGCGGGGCTCTACGAGCAGTACTTC. It encodes CASSLTLAGLYEQYF.

This clone was recorded only once. The chain recombines TRBV9 with TRBJ2-7; 8 bases agree with TRBD1. Germline V gives CDR1 SGDLS, CDR2 YYNGEE. Trimming took 2 bases from V and 2 from J; bases not matched to a gene: 6. The CDR3 is made up of 15 amino acids. This chain's CDR3 is CASSVDQGATYEQYF. The DNA for the CDR3 is TGTGCCAGCAGCGTCGACCAGGGGGCAACCTACGAGCAGTACTTC. The variable domain in full, with the rest retrieved from reference TRBV9 and TRBJ2-7, is DSGVTQTPKHLITATGQRVTLRCSPRSGDLSVYWYQQSLDQGLQFLIQYYNGEERAKGNILERFSAQQFPDLHSELNLSSLELGDSALYFCASSVDQGATYEQYFGPGTRLTVT.

The chain combines TRBV6-6 with TRBJ2-1, with no clear D. Trimming cost V 2 bases and J 5 bases, with 7 bases left between them. This CDR3 spans 13 amino acids. Per the germline V gene, CDR1 is MNHNY and CDR2 is SVGAGI (reference sequence). The CDR3 region has the DNA TGTGCCAGCAGTTACAAGGCGGACAATGAGCAGTTCTTC. Translation: CASSYKADNEQFF.

The chain employs TRBV28 and TRBJ2-5, with 7 bases aligning to TRBD1. V dropped 10 bases and J dropped 5; count of bases not matched to a gene: 10. The germline gives CDR1 MDHEN, CDR2 SYDVKM. This CDR3 is built from 13 residues. The CDR3 reads CAICPRGLETQYF. The DNA for the CDR3 is TGTGCCATCTGTCCTAGGGGGCTGGAGACCCAGTACTTC.

This rearrangement joins TRBV4-1 to TRBJ1-4; TRBD1 matches at 9 bases. CDR3 length: 16 amino acids. V gave up 4 bases and J gave up 5 bases; unmatched junction bases: 8. The germline CDR1 and CDR2 sequences are MGHRA and YSYEKL. The chain's CDR3 is CASSLGQGFTNEKLFF. Here the CDR3 DNA reads TGCGCCAGCAGCCTGGGACAGGGCTTTACGAATGAAAAACTGTTTTTT.

This chain connects TRBV5-6 to TRBJ1-5, with 9 bases matching TRBD1. The CDR3 contains 16 residues. In germline, CDR1 is SGHDT, CDR2 YYEEEE. V dropped 4 bases and J dropped 1; count of bases not matched to a gene: 6. The CDR3 sequence is CASSLTGGGSNQPQHF. The DNA for the CDR3 is TGTGCCAGCAGCCTTACAGGGGGCGGGAGCAATCAGCCCCAGCATTTT.

The rearrangement links TRBV11-2 to TRBJ2-3; 11 nucleotides line up with TRBD2. Germline loops: CDR1 SGHAT, CDR2 FQNNGV. The junction had 7 bases not matched to a gene; V was cut back by 1 base and J by 1 base. CDR3 size: 18 residues. The CDR3 nucleotides are TGTGCCAGCAGCTTAGTATTTCTAGCGGGGGGACGCACAGATACGCAGTATTTT. Translated: CASSLVFLAGGRTDTQYF.